These T cell receptor beta chains were read from a single sample in a study of cytomegalovirus exposure and HLA in healthy donors. Sequencing was performed with immunoSEQ multiplex PCR; in TCRdb, only in-frame clones are kept and a portion is missing. The table has approximately 160,000 clones, approximately 80% seen once; the top ten hold approximately 4.1%. Sequences were obtained from PBMCs. Receptor source: a woman between 45 and 65 years old in good health and CMV-seropositive. The CDR3 runs from the conserved cysteine through the conserved F or W.

V gene,J gene,CDR3 protein
TRBV6-5,TRBJ1-2,CASSYFGQVNGYTF
TRBV2,TRBJ1-2,CASGMTGSVTKGYTF
TRBV4-2,TRBJ2-1,CASSQDQRSGYNEQFF
TRBV30,TRBJ1-5,CAWNARNQPQHF
TRBV5-1,TRBJ1-1,CASSLSGNLMNTEAFF
TRBV27,TRBJ2-7,CASSLRGGQTYEQYF
TRBV7-8,TRBJ2-3,CASSRGGGQVLRGTDTQYF
TRBV28,TRBJ2-3,CASGDRGTDTQYF
TRBV4-1,TRBJ2-1,CASSQDLQGRSEQFF
TRBV15,TRBJ2-1,CATSTLWESDYNEQFF
TRBV18,TRBJ2-5,CASSPRNGRGRETQYF
TRBV27,TRBJ2-1,CASRDRGPNNYNEQFF
TRBV9,TRBJ1-5,CASSAGQGDQPQHF